One sample yielded the 30 T cell receptor beta chains listed below, sequenced in a study of blood T cell repertoires in COVID-19. Repertoires were generated with immunoSEQ multiplex PCR, while TCRdb's copy carries only in-frame clones and drops some. Of a few hundred thousand clones listed, 90% are singletons. Sequencing was performed on PBMCs or T cells enriched from blood (not recorded which). These receptors all stem from a man aged 30-40 years who had been exposed to COVID-19.

This rearrangement joins TRBV19 to TRBJ2-5; D perhaps matches TRBD2 (5 bases). V lost 3 bases to trimming and J lost 3 bases, with 17 bases between them. The CDR3 covers 16 residues. Germline V lookup: CDR1 LNHDA, CDR2 SQIVND (reference sequence). CDR3 DNA: TGTGCCAGTAGTATGGGCCGGGGTGCTTTGAAAGAGACCCAGTACTTC. This codes for CASSMGRGALKETQYF.

The gene calls are TRBV4-1 and TRBJ1-3, with D perhaps matching TRBD1 (6 bases). The CDR3 loop spans 15 amino acids. CDR1 is MGHRA and CDR2 is YSYEKL in the germline V gene. Trimming removed 1 base from V and 3 bases from J, with 10 bases in between. The CDR3 DNA follows: TGCGCCAGCAGCCAAGCGGACAGACGTGGAAACACCATATATTTT. Its translation: CASSQADRRGNTIYF.

V gene TRBV5-4 combines with J gene TRBJ2-3; tentative D call: TRBD1 (6 bases). CDR1 is SGHNT and CDR2 is YYREEE in the germline V gene (reference sequence). The ends were cut back, 0 bases at V and 0 bases at J, with 8 bases in the middle. This CDR3 spans 15 amino acids. In DNA, the CDR3 is TGTGCCAGCAGCTTGGTAGGACAGAGCACAGATACGCAGTATTTT. This encodes CASSLVGQSTDTQYF. Complete variable domain (other parts from reference TRBV5-4 and TRBJ2-3): ETGVTQSPTHLIKTRGQQVTLRCSSQSGHNTVSWYQQALGQGPQFIFQYYREEENGRGNFPPRFSGLQFPNYSSELNVNALELDDSALYLCASSLVGQSTDTQYFGPGTRLTVL.

The chain recombines TRBV15 with TRBJ2-7; 9 bases are a match to TRBD1. The germline CDR1 and CDR2 sequences are LNHNV and YYDKDF (reference sequence). After removal of 5 bases from V and 7 bases from J, the junction contained 3 bases not matched to a gene. CDR3 length: 12 amino acids. The CDR3 bases are TGTGCCACCAGCGGACAGGGGCGGGAGCAGTACTTC. It translates to CATSGQGREQYF.

The chain uses TRBV5-1 and TRBJ2-7; tentative D call: TRBD2 (5 bases). This CDR3 comprises 16 residues. CDR1 is SGHRS, CDR2 YFSETQ, per germline. Trimming cost V 0 bases and J 7 bases, with 20 bases left between them. The CDR3 region is CASSLADSPAKGEQYF. The CDR3 DNA reads as TGCGCCAGCAGCTTGGCGGACTCCCCGGCGAAGGGAGAGCAGTACTTC. The whole variable domain, remainder taken from reference TRBV5-1 and TRBJ2-7, is KAGVTQTPRYLIKTRGQQVTLSCSPISGHRSVSWYQQTPGQGLQFLFEYFSETQRNKGNFPGRFSGRQFSNSRSEMNVSTLELGDSALYLCASSLADSPAKGEQYFGPGTRLTVT.

The V gene is TRBV19, the J gene TRBJ1-1; perhaps TRBD1 as D (6 bases). Germline lookup yields CDR1 LNHDA and CDR2 SQIVND (reference sequence). V gave up 4 bases and J gave up 5 bases, with 14 bases separating them. There are 14 residues in the CDR3. The CDR3 sequence is CASSRSHRETEAFF. DNA for the CDR3: TGTGCCAGTAGTAGGTCCCACAGGGAGACTGAAGCTTTCTTT.

The V and J genes are TRBV19 and TRBJ2-1, with TRBD2 matching 16 bases. Germline trimming cut 3 bases from V and 15 bases from J; bases unmatched to any gene: 5. Germline V gene lookup returns CDR1 LNHDA and CDR2 SQIVND (reference sequence). CDR3 length: 14 residues. The CDR3 region has the DNA TGTGCCAGTAGTATGGGGACTAGCGGGGGGGCTTTGTTCTTC. Translating it yields CASSMGTSGGALFF.

A few counts support this clone. The V call is TRBV30, the J call TRBJ1-3; D call uncertain. There are 20 residues in the CDR3. V was trimmed by 4 bases and J by 2 bases, leaving 30 bases between them. Per germline, CDR1 GTSNPN and CDR2 SVGIG (reference sequence). The CDR3 nucleotides are TGTGCCTGGACAAAAAAACAGAGGGTGGATGGTCCGTACGCTGGAAACACCATATATTTT. Protein product: CAWTKKQRVDGPYAGNTIYF.

This clone was counted a single time. This chain connects TRBV7-2 to TRBJ2-7; TRBD1 agrees at 7 bases. The CDR3 is 14 amino acids. Germline-derived CDR1 and CDR2 are SGHTA and FQGNSA. V dropped 4 bases and J dropped 4; count of bases not matched to a gene: 7. As DNA, the CDR3 is TGTGCCAGCAGCTCTCTGGACAGGCAGTACGAGCAGTACTTC. This gives the protein CASSSLDRQYEQYF.

In this sample, this clone turned up many times. The CDR3 loop reads CASSAQAEQYF. As DNA, the CDR3 is TGTGCCAGCAGTGCACAGGCCGAGCAGTACTTC. The chain uses TRBV25-1 and TRBJ2-7, with D perhaps TRBD1 (5 bases). V dropped 4 bases and J dropped 6 bases, with 7 bases sitting between them. CDR1 MGHDK and CDR2 SYGVNS come from the germline V gene. The CDR3 consists of 11 residues.

This clone was seen only once. This chain connects TRBV4-3 to TRBJ2-1; 9 bases are shared with TRBD1. Germline lookup yields CDR1 LGHNA and CDR2 YSLEER. With V trimmed by 1 base and J by 4 bases, 5 bases remained unmatched. CDR3 length: 16 residues. The DNA for the CDR3 is TGCGCCAGCAGCCAAGGCCGACAGGGGGGATACAATGAGCAGTTCTTC. Residues: CASSQGRQGGYNEQFF.

V gene TRBV5-1 combines with J gene TRBJ1-2; D may be TRBD1 (5 bases). Trimming stripped 4 bases from V and 3 bases from J, with 13 bases between. The germline V gene has CDR1 SGHRS and CDR2 YFSETQ. The CDR3 sequence is 14 residues long. This CDR3 reads CASSPQGSDYGYTF. The CDR3 coding sequence is TGCGCCAGCAGCCCCCAGGGTTCGGACTATGGCTACACCTTC.

The rearrangement uses TRBV2 and TRBJ2-5; 7 bases match TRBD1. J lost 4 bases, V lost 3 bases, and 2 bases had no gene match. The germline V gene encodes CDR1 SNHLY and CDR2 FYNNEI. This CDR3 has 13 amino acids. The CDR3 DNA reads TGTGCCAGCAGTGACACAGGGGTAGAGACCCAGTACTTC. This translates into CASSDTGVETQYF.

The chain uses TRBV9 and TRBJ2-3; 11 nucleotides match TRBD2. V lost 0 bases to trimming and J lost 3 bases; unmatched junction nucleotides: 3. The CDR3 length is 16 residues. Germline loops: CDR1 SGDLS, CDR2 YYNGEE. Written as DNA, the CDR3 is TGTGCCAGCAGCGTAGTTGCTAGCGGGGGGACAGATACGCAGTATTTT. The encoded protein is CASSVVASGGTDTQYF.

J is TRBJ2-2 and V is TRBV7-2; 7 nucleotides line up with TRBD2. CDR1 and CDR2 from the germline V gene are SGHTA and FQGNSA. This CDR3 is 13 amino acids long. Germline trimming cut 3 bases from V and 6 bases from J; bases unmatched to any gene: 1. The DNA of the CDR3 is TGTGCCAGCAGCTTCACTAGCGCCGGGGAGCTGTTTTTT. It yields the protein CASSFTSAGELFF.

The chain has TRBV19 and TRBJ1-6; D gene unclear. The germline V and J ends were trimmed by 5 bases and 3 bases, with 11 bases remaining between them. The germline CDR1 and CDR2 sequences are LNHDA and SQIVND (reference sequence). The CDR3 contains 15 residues. In nucleotides, the CDR3 is TGTGCCAGTAGTGCTACAGCCAACTATAATTCACCCCTCCACTTT. Translation gives CASSATANYNSPLHF.

The J gene is TRBJ1-3, the V gene TRBV6-1; unclear D gene. Germline CDR1 reads MNHNS; CDR2 reads SASEGT. V was clipped by 0 bases and J by 3 bases, with 6 bases between them. The length of the CDR3 is 14 residues. CDR3 residues: CASSEAGGGNTIYF. The CDR3 DNA sequence: TGTGCCAGCAGTGAAGCCGGAGGTGGAAACACCATATATTTT.

The chain is built from TRBV29-1 and TRBJ1-1; no reliable D call. The CDR3 contains 12 residues. Germline values: CDR1 SQVTM, CDR2 ANQGSEA. V was pared by 0 bases and J by 7 bases, with 9 bases between. The CDR3 coding sequence is TGCAGCGTTGAAGATAACATCCTTGAAGCTTTCTTT. Amino acids: CSVEDNILEAFF.

This sequence joins TRBV18 and TRBJ2-3; 9 nucleotides agree with TRBD2. The junction had 8 bases not matched to a gene; V was cut back by 4 bases and J by 6 bases. Per the germline V gene, CDR1 is KGHSH and CDR2 is LQKENI. The CDR3 extends over 15 amino acids. The CDR3 spells CASSQPAGGWDTQYF. In DNA form, the CDR3 reads TGTGCCAGCTCACAGCCAGCGGGGGGATGGGATACGCAGTATTTT. Supplemented by reference TRBV18 and TRBJ2-3, the full variable domain reads NAGVMQNPRHLVRRRGQEARLRCSPMKGHSHVYWYRQLPEEGLKFMVYLQKENIIDESGMPKERFSAEFPKEGPSILRIQQVVRGDSAAYFCASSQPAGGWDTQYFGPGTRLTVL.

The CDR3, as DNA: TGTGCCAGCAGTCCGGGGGGCCGATCGGAGACCCAGTACTTC. Translation gives CASSPGGRSETQYF. The J gene is TRBJ2-5, the V gene TRBV5-4, with a weak D call TRBD2 (7 bases). The CDR3 loop spans 14 amino acids. With 5 bases removed from V and 5 bases from J, the gap between germline ends came to 16 bases. Germline CDR1 SGHNT, CDR2 YYREEE (reference sequence).

There are a few counts of this clone. The J gene is TRBJ1-6, the V gene TRBV11-2; 10 bases fit TRBD1. V shed 8 bases, J shed 8 bases, and the junction held 9 bases outside the gene matches. Per the germline V gene, CDR1 is SGHAT and CDR2 is FQNNGV. The CDR3 loop spans 15 amino acids. CDR3 DNA sequence: TGTGCCAGCTATTCAACCGGGACAGGGGATTCACCCCTCCACTTT. Encoded protein: CASYSTGTGDSPLHF.

The rearrangement links TRBV23-1 to TRBJ2-1; D call uncertain. TRBV23-1 is assigned to the ORF class and has an uncertain function. The CDR3 has 15 residues. Trimming removed 0 bases from V and 2 bases from J, with 8 bases in between. The CDR3 nucleotides read TGCGCCAGCAGTCAATCGCGGAGAGCCTACAATGAGCAGTTCTTC. Its translation: CASSQSRRAYNEQFF.

The J gene is TRBJ2-5, the V gene TRBV7-9; 8 positions agree with TRBD2. Germline CDR1 is SEHNR and CDR2 is FQNEAQ (reference sequence). The junction had 4 bases not matched to a gene; V was cut back by 2 bases and J by 2 bases. This CDR3 contains 15 residues. CDR3 DNA: TGTGCCAGCAGCTTACCAGCGGGGGCACAAGAGACCCAGTACTTC. The encoded protein is CASSLPAGAQETQYF.

The rearrangement uses TRBV6-2 or TRBV6-3 and TRBJ2-3, with 13 positions matching TRBD2. The germline CDR1 and CDR2 sequences are MNHEY and SVGEGT. V shed 1 base and J 2 bases; nucleotides not matched to a gene: 9. The CDR3 is 19 residues long. The CDR3 loop reads CASSYYSGLAGTFTDTQYF. Written as DNA, the CDR3 is TGTGCCAGCAGTTACTACTCGGGACTAGCGGGGACGTTCACAGATACGCAGTATTTT.

The gene calls are TRBV30 and TRBJ1-6, with 7 bases fitting TRBD1. J was trimmed by 9 bases and V by 4 bases; bases with no gene match: 9. Germline-derived CDR1 and CDR2 are GTSNPN and SVGIG (reference sequence). There are 14 residues in the CDR3. The CDR3, as DNA: TGTGCCTGGACGCCTAGACAGGGCGGTTCACCCCTCCACTTT. Translation gives CAWTPRQGGSPLHF.

This clone occurred once. The chain employs TRBV6-6 and TRBJ2-1; TRBD2 aligns across 8 bases. Germline V gene sequence: CDR1 MNHNY, CDR2 SVGAGI (reference sequence). The length of the CDR3 is 14 residues. V gave up 4 bases and J gave up 5 bases; unmatched junction bases: 4. The CDR3 nucleotides are TGTGCCAGCAGTTTTCAGCGGGGGAACAATGAGCAGTTCTTC. Translation gives CASSFQRGNNEQFF.

The V call is TRBV5-6, the J call TRBJ1-2; 9 nucleotides match TRBD1. The CDR3 length is 14 residues. The V gene's germline CDR1 is SGHDT and CDR2 YYEEEE. V trimming: 3 bases; J trimming: 3 bases; junction bases outside the gene matches: 3. The chain's CDR3 is CASSWDRVDYGYTF. The CDR3 DNA reads TGTGCCAGCAGCTGGGACAGGGTGGACTATGGCTACACCTTC.

This chain uses TRBV5-6 with TRBJ2-3; 7 nucleotides agree with TRBD1. V trimming: 2 bases; J trimming: 6 bases; junction bases outside the gene matches: 6. The CDR3 spans 14 residues. Germline V lookup: CDR1 SGHDT, CDR2 YYEEEE. The CDR3, as DNA: TGTGCCAGCAGCTTTGGCCTACAGGGGGATACGCAGTATTTT. Translating it yields CASSFGLQGDTQYF.

This clone was seen more than once but under ten times. The junction does not match germline at one end; this may be a read error. The J gene is TRBJ2-7, the V gene TRBV7-9; D gene ambiguous. This CDR3 region has 12 residues. Germline CDR1 and CDR2: SEHNR and FQNEAQ (reference sequence). The CDR3 sequence is CASSLGQSINLF. In DNA form, the CDR3 reads TGTGCCAGCAGCTTAGGACAATCGATTAATCTCTTC.

The chain combines TRBV4-1 with TRBJ1-5; D is unresolved. V was cut by 4 bases and J by 0 bases, with 7 bases left in between. CDR3 length: 14 residues. CDR1 is MGHRA and CDR2 is YSYEKL in the germline V gene. In nucleotides, the CDR3 is TGCGCCAGCAGCCTAGACGGTAGCAATCAGCCCCAGCATTTT. As protein: CASSLDGSNQPQHF.